The present T cell receptor (beta chain) was sequenced within a study of T cells in Graves' hyperthyroidism and ophthalmopathy. Using RNA transcripts as the source, TCR beta CDR3 regions were amplified. A first-round RT-PCR of the TCR CDR3 used the HTBI primer set. TCRdb passed the multiplex PCR reads through MiXCR, listing each CDR3 protein once. This table has approximately 690,000 distinct CDR3 sequences, roughly 15% appearing once. Trimming took 1 base from V and 2 from J, leaving 9 bases between them. The length of the CDR3 is 15 residues. The germline gives CDR1 SNHLY, CDR2 FYNNEI. This clonotype was picked up many times.

This rearrangement joins TRBV2 to TRBJ2-1; maybe TRBD2 (5 bases). The TCR originated in a woman aged 45-65 years with Graves' ophthalmopathy. Sequenced material: blood. CDR3 sequence: CASSEDPGTYNEQFF. CDR3 DNA sequence: TGTGCCAGCAGTGAAGATCCGGGGACCTACAATGAGCAGTTCTTC.